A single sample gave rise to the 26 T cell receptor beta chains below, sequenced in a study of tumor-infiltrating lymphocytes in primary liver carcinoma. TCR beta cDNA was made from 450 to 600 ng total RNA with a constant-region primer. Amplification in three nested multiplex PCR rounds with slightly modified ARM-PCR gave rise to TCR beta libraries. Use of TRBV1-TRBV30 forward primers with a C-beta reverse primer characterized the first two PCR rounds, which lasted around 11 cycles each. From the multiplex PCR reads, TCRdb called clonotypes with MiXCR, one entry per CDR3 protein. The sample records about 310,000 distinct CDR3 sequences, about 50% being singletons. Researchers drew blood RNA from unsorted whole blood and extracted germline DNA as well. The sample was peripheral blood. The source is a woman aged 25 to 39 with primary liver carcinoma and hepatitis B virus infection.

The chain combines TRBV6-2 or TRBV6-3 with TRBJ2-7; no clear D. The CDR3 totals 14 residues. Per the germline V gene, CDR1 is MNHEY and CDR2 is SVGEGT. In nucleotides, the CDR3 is TGTACCACCAGAGTGCCGGGCGGTCCCTACGAGCAGTACTTC. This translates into CTTRVPGGPYEQYF.

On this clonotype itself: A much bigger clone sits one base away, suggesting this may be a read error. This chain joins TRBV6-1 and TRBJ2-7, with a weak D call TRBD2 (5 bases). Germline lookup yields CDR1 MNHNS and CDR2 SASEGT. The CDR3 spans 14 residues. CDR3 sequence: CASSARGISYGQYF. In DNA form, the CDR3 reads TGTGCCAGCAGTGCTAGAGGGATTTCCTACGGGCAGTACTTC.

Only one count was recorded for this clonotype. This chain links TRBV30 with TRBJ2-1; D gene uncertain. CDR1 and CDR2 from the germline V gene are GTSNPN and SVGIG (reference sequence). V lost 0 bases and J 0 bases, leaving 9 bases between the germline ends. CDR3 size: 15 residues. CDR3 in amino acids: CAWSVGSNSYNEQFF. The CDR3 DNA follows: TGTGCCTGGAGTGTTGGCAGCAACTCCTACAATGAGCAGTTCTTC.

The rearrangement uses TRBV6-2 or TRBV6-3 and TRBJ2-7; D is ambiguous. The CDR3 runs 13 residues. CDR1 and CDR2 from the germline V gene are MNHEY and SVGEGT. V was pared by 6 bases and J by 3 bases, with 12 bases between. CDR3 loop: CASSHLDLYEQYF. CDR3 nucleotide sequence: TGTGCCAGCAGCCACCTGGACCTCTACGAGCAGTACTTC.

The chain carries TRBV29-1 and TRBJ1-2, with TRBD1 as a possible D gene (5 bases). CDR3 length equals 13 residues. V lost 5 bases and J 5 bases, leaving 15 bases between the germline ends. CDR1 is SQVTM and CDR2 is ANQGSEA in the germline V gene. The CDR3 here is CSVPAGRGYGYTF. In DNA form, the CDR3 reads TGCAGCGTTCCGGCAGGGCGGGGATATGGCTACACCTTC.

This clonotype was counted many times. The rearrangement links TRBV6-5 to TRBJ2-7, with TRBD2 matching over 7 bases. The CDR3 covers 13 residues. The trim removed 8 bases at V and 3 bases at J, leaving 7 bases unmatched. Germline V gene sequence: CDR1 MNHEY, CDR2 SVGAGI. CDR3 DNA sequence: TGTGCCAGCTCCGAGGCTAGCGGCTACGAGCAGTACTTC. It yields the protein CASSEASGYEQYF.

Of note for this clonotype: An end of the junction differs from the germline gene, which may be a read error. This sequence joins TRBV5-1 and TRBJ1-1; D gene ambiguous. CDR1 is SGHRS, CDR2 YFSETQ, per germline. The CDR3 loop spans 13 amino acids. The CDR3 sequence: CASSVDGNTEASF. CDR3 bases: TGCGCCAGCAGCGTCGACGGGAACACTGAAGCTTCCTTT.

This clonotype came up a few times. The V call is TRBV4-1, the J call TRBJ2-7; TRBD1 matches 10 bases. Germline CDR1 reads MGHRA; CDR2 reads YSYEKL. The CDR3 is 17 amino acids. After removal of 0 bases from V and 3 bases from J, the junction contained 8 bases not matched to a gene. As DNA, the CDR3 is TGCGCCAGCAGCCAAGAAAGAGGGGGGGACAGGGGCTACGAGCAGTACTTC. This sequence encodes CASSQERGGDRGYEQYF.

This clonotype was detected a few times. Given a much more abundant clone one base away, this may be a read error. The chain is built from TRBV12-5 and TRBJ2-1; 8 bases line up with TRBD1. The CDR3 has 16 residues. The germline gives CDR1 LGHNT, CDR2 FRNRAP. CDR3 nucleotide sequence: TGTGCTAGTGATTTGGTACTTGGACAGGGCTACAATGAGCAGTTCTTC. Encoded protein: CASDLVLGQGYNEQFF.

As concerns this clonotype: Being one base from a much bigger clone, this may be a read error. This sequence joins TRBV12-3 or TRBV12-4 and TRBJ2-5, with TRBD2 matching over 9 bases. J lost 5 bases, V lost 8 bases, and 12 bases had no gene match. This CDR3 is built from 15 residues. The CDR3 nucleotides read TGTGCCAGCTGCCGACCAGCGGGAGGTTCGGAGACCCAGTACTTC. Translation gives CASCRPAGGSETQYF.

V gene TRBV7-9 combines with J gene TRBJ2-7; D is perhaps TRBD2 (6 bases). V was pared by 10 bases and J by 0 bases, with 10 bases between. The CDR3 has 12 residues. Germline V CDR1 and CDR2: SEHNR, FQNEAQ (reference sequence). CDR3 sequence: CAMGDFSYEQYF. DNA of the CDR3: TGTGCCATGGGGGACTTCTCCTACGAGCAGTACTTC.

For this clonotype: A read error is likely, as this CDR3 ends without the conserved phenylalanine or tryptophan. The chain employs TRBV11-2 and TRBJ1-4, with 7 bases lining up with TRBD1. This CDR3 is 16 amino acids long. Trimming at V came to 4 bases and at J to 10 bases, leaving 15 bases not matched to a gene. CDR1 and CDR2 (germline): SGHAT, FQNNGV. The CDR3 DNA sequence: TGTGCCAGCAGCTCCAAAAGGGGGACAGCTACTGGAAAACTGTTTTCT. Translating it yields CASSSKRGTATGKLFS.

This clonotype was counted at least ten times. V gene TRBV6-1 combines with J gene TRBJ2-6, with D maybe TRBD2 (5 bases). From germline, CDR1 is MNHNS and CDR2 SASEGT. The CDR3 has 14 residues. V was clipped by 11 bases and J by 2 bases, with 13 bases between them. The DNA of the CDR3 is TGTGCCGTAGACTCCGGGGCTGGGGCCAACGTCCTGACTTTC. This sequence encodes CAVDSGAGANVLTF.

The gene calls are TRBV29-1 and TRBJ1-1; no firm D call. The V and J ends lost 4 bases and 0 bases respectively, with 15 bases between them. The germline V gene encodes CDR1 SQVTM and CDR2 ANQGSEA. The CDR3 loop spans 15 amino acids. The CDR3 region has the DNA TGCAGCGTTGGATCCGGGTGGGGTATGAACACTGAAGCTTTCTTT. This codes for CSVGSGWGMNTEAFF.

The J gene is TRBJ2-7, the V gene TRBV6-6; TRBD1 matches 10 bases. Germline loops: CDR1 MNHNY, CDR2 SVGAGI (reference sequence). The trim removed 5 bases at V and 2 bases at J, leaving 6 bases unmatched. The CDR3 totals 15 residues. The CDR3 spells CASSDRDRGPYEQYF. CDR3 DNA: TGTGCCAGCAGTGACCGGGACAGGGGCCCCTACGAGCAGTACTTC.

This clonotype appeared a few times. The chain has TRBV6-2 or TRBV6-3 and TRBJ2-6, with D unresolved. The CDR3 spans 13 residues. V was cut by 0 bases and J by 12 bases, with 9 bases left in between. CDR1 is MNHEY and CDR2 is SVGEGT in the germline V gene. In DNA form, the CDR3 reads TGTGCCAGCAGTTACTCTCCCCTTGGCGTCCTGACTTTC. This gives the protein CASSYSPLGVLTF.

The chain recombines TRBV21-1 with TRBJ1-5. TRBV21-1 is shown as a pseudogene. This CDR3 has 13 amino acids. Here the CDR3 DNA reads TGTGCCAGCAATCCGGCGTGCAATCAGCCCCAGCATTTT. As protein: CASNPACNQPQHF.

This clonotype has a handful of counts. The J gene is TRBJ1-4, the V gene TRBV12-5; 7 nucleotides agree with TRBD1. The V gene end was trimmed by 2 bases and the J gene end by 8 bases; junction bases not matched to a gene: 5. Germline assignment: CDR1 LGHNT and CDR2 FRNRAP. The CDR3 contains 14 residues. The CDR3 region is CASGLPGGTEKLFF. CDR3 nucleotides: TGTGCTAGTGGTTTGCCAGGGGGGACGGAAAAACTGTTTTTT.

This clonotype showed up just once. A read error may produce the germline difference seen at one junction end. CDR3 nucleotides: TGTGTCAGCAGCGGAGGGGCAGGGCGGAGCACAGATACGCAGTATTTT. It is translated as CVSSGGAGRSTDTQYF. The chain is built from TRBV11-2 and TRBJ2-3; possible D gene TRBD2, 6 bases. CDR1 and CDR2 from the germline V gene are SGHAT and FQNNGV. The CDR3 covers 16 residues.

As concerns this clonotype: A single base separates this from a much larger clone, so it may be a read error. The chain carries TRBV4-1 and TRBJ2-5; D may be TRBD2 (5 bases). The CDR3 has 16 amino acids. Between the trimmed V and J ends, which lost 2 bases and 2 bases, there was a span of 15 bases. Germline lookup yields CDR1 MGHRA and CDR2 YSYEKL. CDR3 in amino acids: CASSQTPDGDQETQYF. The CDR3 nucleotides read TGCGCCAGCAGCCAAACCCCCGACGGGGATCAAGAGACCCAGTACTTC.

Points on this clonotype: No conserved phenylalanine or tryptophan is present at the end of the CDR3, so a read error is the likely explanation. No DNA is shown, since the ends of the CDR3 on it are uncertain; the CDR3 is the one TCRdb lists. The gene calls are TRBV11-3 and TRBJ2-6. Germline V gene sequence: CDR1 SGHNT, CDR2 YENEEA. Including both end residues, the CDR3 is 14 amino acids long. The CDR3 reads CASSSPAGANVLAL.

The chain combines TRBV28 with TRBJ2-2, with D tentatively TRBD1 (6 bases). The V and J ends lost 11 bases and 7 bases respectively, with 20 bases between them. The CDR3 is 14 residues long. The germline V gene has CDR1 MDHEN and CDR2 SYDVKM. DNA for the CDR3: TGTGCCGTTCACTTCAGGGGTGGCATCGGGGAGCTGTTTTTT. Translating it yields CAVHFRGGIGELFF.

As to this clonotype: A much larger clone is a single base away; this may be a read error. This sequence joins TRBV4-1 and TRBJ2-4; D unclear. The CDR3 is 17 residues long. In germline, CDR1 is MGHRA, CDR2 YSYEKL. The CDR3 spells CDSSQVFEVLAKNIQYF. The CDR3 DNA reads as TGCGACAGCAGCCAAGTCTTCGAGGTACTAGCCAAAAACATTCAGTACTTC.

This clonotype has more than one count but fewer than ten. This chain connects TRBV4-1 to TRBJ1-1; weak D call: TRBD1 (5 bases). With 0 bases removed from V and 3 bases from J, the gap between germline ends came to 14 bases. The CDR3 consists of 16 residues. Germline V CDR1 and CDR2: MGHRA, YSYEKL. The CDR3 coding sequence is TGCGCCAGCAGCCAAGAAGGGGCCAGGGCGGACACTGAAGCTTTCTTT. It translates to CASSQEGARADTEAFF.

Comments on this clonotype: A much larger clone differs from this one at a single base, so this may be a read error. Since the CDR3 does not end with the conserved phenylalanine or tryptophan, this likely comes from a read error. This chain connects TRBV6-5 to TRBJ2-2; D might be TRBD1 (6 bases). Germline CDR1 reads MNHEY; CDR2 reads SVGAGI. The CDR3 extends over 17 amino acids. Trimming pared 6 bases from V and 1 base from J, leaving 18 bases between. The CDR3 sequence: CASRGQLGVVNTGELFS. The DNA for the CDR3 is TGTGCCAGCAGAGGACAGTTGGGTGTAGTGAACACCGGGGAGCTGTTTTCT.

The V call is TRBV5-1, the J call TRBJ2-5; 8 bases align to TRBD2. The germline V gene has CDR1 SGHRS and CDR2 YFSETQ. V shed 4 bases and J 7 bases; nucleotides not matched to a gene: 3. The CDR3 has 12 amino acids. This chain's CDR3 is CASSEAGGTQYF. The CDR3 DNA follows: TGCGCCAGCAGCGAGGCGGGAGGGACCCAGTACTTC. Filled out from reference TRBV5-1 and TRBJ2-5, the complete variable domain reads KAGVTQTPRYLIKTRGQQVTLSCSPISGHRSVSWYQQTPGQGLQFLFEYFSETQRNKGNFPGRFSGRQFSNSRSEMNVSTLELGDSALYLCASSEAGGTQYFGPGTRLLVL.